This T cell receptor beta chain was profiled in a study of technical replicates of blood from several donors. TCRdb's copy holds only in-frame clones and misses some; the assay was immunoSEQ multiplex PCR. The data show 60,000 to 90,000 clones, 80% to 95% seen once. The germline V gene encodes CDR1 SGHNT and CDR2 YENEEA. The CDR3 runs to 15 residues. V dropped 4 bases and J dropped 6 bases, with 17 bases sitting between them. The source of this sequence is a human donor in good health. This chain joins TRBV11-3 and TRBJ2-3; D uncertain. Material for sequencing was T cells isolated from PBMCs. CDR3 sequence (DNA): TGTGCCAGCAGCTCAGGTCCGAGTATTGCGGATACGCAGTATTTT. Amino acid sequence: CASSSGPSIADTQYF.